This TCR beta chain derives from a study of blood T cells in healthy people across ages. V gave up 3 bases and J gave up 0 bases; unmatched junction bases: 4. This CDR3 region has 16 residues. For the second PCR, which ran for about 7 to 11 cycles, a sample-barcoded 5' primer and a J-beta primer mix were used. TCRdb called the 5' RACE reads again in MiXCR, with one record for every CDR3 protein. The sample includes 700,000 or so distinct CDR3 sequences, around 43% of them seen just once. The sequence was obtained from a man at least 80 years old in good health. J is TRBJ2-5 and V is TRBV12-3 or TRBV12-4, with TRBD1 identical over 10 bases. What was sequenced was blood. Here the CDR3 DNA reads TGTGCCAGCAGTTTTGGGGACAGGGGCAACCAAGAGACCCAGTACTTC. Translation: CASSFGDRGNQETQYF.